This TCR beta chain was obtained from a study of cytomegalovirus exposure and HLA in healthy donors. This clone was found a few times. Trimming at V came to 5 bases and at J to 4 bases, leaving 11 bases not matched to a gene. The CDR3 length is 15 residues. Germline lookup yields CDR1 SGHDT and CDR2 YYEEEE. These donors, healthy bone marrow donors, were studied. PCR was performed using 60 Vbeta and 13 Jbeta primers. The table came from immunoSEQ multiplex PCR; TCRdb's copy has only in-frame clones and leaves some out. The sample has some 80,000 clones, roughly a tenth seen once; the top ten hold roughly a quarter.

Source material: PBMCs. This clonotype was sampled from a man aged 55 to 69 in good health and CMV-seropositive. This sequence joins TRBV5-6 and TRBJ1-2; TRBD1 aligns across 7 bases. Written as DNA, the CDR3 is TGTGCCAGCAGTACAACTGGACAGGCCGCCTATGGCTACACCTTC. It is translated as CASSTTGQAAYGYTF.